Shown below are 32 T cell receptor beta chains from a single sample sequenced in a study of T cells in localized non-small cell lung cancer. Assay used: immunoSEQ multiplex PCR; TCRdb lists only in-frame clones, some missing. The profile shows some 15,000 clones, around 85% of them singletons. The input for sequencing was peripheral blood, taken before any cancer treatment. Receptors originate from a female donor of 60 years or more with stage I squamous cell lung carcinoma.

The chain is built from TRBV30 and TRBJ1-1; TRBD1 is a possible D gene (5 bases). CDR3 size: 13 residues. The ends were cut back, 1 base at V and 10 bases at J, with 16 bases in the middle. CDR1 is GTSNPN, CDR2 SVGIG, per germline (reference sequence). Written as DNA, the CDR3 is TGTGCCTGGAGTGGGCAGGGACTGTTAGGAGCTTTCTTT. Residues: CAWSGQGLLGAFF.

The CDR3 region has the DNA TGTGCCAGCAGAAGGACAGGGGTAGGTAACTATGGCTACACCTTC. As protein: CASRRTGVGNYGYTF. The V and J genes are TRBV27 and TRBJ1-2, with 9 nucleotides matching TRBD1. The germline V gene has CDR1 MNHEY and CDR2 SMNVEV (reference sequence). The J segment lost 1 base and the V segment lost 6 bases, leaving 6 bases of the junction unmatched. The CDR3 is 15 amino acids.

V gene TRBV19 combines with J gene TRBJ2-5, with D perhaps being TRBD1 or TRBD2 (5 bases each). This CDR3 region has 16 residues. Germline assignment: CDR1 LNHDA and CDR2 SQIVND (reference sequence). V was pared by 5 bases and J by 0 bases, with 16 bases between. The CDR3 reads CASSPGMKGYQETQYF. The CDR3 DNA reads as TGTGCCAGTAGTCCCGGGATGAAGGGGTACCAAGAGACCCAGTACTTC.

This chain connects TRBV27 to TRBJ2-5, with 10 bases matching TRBD2. The CDR3 runs to 15 residues. J lost 4 bases, V lost 3 bases, and 5 bases had no gene match. The germline CDR1 and CDR2 sequences are MNHEY and SMNVEV (reference sequence). The DNA of the CDR3 is TGTGCCAGCAGTTTTGGGGGACTAGCGACAGAGACCCAGTACTTC. Translated, it gives CASSFGGLATETQYF.

V gene TRBV11-3 combines with J gene TRBJ2-7; D unclear. The V end was cut by 1 base, the J end by 5 bases, with 6 bases between. Germline V CDR1 and CDR2: SGHNT, YENEEA. The length of the CDR3 is 12 residues. The CDR3 DNA sequence: TGTGCCAGCAGCTTAGGGGCCGACGAGCAGTACTTC. Translation gives CASSLGADEQYF.

As concerns this clone: Without the conserved terminal phenylalanine or tryptophan, this CDR3 likely stems from a read error. This rearrangement joins TRBV20-1 to TRBJ1-2; D ambiguous. The germline V gene has CDR1 DFQATT and CDR2 SNEGSKA (reference sequence). V gave up 7 bases and J gave up 3 bases, with 9 bases separating them. The CDR3 length is 11 residues. The CDR3: CSGGLDYGYTL. CDR3 in DNA: TGCAGTGGAGGGTTAGACTATGGCTACACCCTC.

Points on this clone: The identical CDR3 is also encoded by other nucleotide sequences in the sample. This chain uses TRBV7-5 with TRBJ1-4. TRBV7-5 is marked as a pseudogene. CDR3 length: 14 amino acids. This CDR3 reads CASSLRREDEKLFF. The CDR3 coding sequence is TGTGCCAGCAGCTTACGCAGGGAGGATGAAAAACTGTTTTTT.

The chain couples TRBV6-5 to TRBJ1-4; D is uncertain. The V and J ends lost 5 bases and 7 bases respectively, with 11 bases between them. Germline loops: CDR1 MNHEY, CDR2 SVGAGI. The CDR3 is 13 residues long. Written as DNA, the CDR3 is TGTGCCAGCAGTAGGGATCGGGGTGAAAAACTGTTTTTT. Protein sequence: CASSRDRGEKLFF.

The genes are TRBV5-1 and TRBJ2-7, with 9 nucleotides matching TRBD2. The germline CDR1 and CDR2 sequences are SGHRS and YFSETQ. V trimming: 4 bases; J trimming: 4 bases; junction bases outside the gene matches: 9. This CDR3 region has 15 residues. CDR3 residues: CASSMVAGEFYEQYF. The CDR3 nucleotides read TGCGCCAGCAGCATGGTAGCGGGAGAATTTTACGAGCAGTACTTC.

The V call is TRBV5-1, the J call TRBJ2-2; D gene ambiguous. V was shortened by 0 bases and J by 1 base, with 4 bases between the two germline ends. CDR1 and CDR2 (germline): SGHRS, YFSETQ. This CDR3 region has 14 residues. CDR3 bases: TGCGCCAGCAGCTTGGGGCTGAACACCGGGGAGCTGTTTTTT. Translation gives CASSLGLNTGELFF.

This CDR3 reads CASSEGGTFDSPLHF. The CDR3 DNA reads TGCGCCAGCAGTGAGGGGGGGACGTTCGATTCACCCCTCCACTTT. V gene TRBV10-1 combines with J gene TRBJ1-6, with a tentative D call TRBD1 (5 bases). This CDR3 is 15 amino acids long. Trimming took 2 bases from V and 8 from J, leaving 13 bases between them. CDR1 and CDR2 from the germline V gene are WNHNN and SYGVQD (reference sequence).

The chain combines TRBV6-5 with TRBJ2-7; tentatively, D is TRBD2 (6 bases). V lost 6 bases to trimming and J lost 3 bases, with 18 bases between them. The CDR3 contains 15 residues. Germline lookup yields CDR1 MNHEY and CDR2 SVGAGI. The CDR3 here is CASSESGDRFYEQYF. The CDR3 DNA follows: TGTGCCAGCAGCGAGTCGGGGGACCGTTTCTACGAGCAGTACTTC.

This clone was detected once. J is TRBJ1-1 and V is TRBV7-2; the D is unclear. Germline V lookup: CDR1 SGHTA, CDR2 FQGNSA. The CDR3 loop spans 14 amino acids. The germline V and J ends were trimmed by 3 bases and 3 bases, with 11 bases remaining between them. The CDR3 spells CASSFSGRYTEAFF. The CDR3, as DNA: TGTGCCAGCAGCTTCTCTGGACGGTACACTGAAGCTTTCTTT.

The chain recombines TRBV14 with TRBJ2-3; unclear D gene. The length of the CDR3 is 13 residues. Germline CDR1 reads SGHDN; CDR2 reads FVKESK. Trimming shortened V by 3 bases and J by 2 bases, and 6 bases separated the two germline ends. CDR3: CASSQYDTDTQYF. Here the CDR3 DNA reads TGTGCCAGCAGCCAGTATGACACAGATACGCAGTATTTT.

The CDR3, as DNA: TGTGCCAGCAGAAGTTGGGCCAAAAACATTCAGTACTTC. Translated: CASRSWAKNIQYF. The rearrangement uses TRBV6-5 and TRBJ2-4, with no clear D. Germline loops: CDR1 MNHEY, CDR2 SVGAGI. Trimming took off 6 bases at V and 1 base at J, with 7 bases between the two ends. The CDR3 has 13 residues.

The rearrangement uses TRBV25-1 and TRBJ2-1, with 9 bases that match TRBD2. V lost 4 bases, J lost 7 bases, and 2 bases stayed unmatched. Per the germline V gene, CDR1 is MGHDK and CDR2 is SYGVNS. The CDR3 runs 13 residues. The CDR3 DNA reads TGTGCCAGCAGTGGTCTAGCGGGAAATGAGCAGTTCTTC. This gives the protein CASSGLAGNEQFF.

Only one count was recorded for this clone. The chain carries TRBV28 and TRBJ1-2; a possible D gene is TRBD1 (6 bases). Per germline, CDR1 MDHEN and CDR2 SYDVKM. The CDR3 length is 14 residues. V was shortened by 7 bases and J by 4 bases, with 16 bases between the two germline ends. CDR3 sequence (DNA): TGTGCCAGCAATTCGGAGGGGGGGGCCTATGGCTACACCTTC. Its protein is CASNSEGGAYGYTF.

In the case of this clone: This specimen includes other DNA sequences encoding the same CDR3. The chain links TRBV5-4 to TRBJ2-5; D remains ambiguous. With 0 bases removed from V and 4 bases from J, the gap between germline ends came to 7 bases. Germline V gene sequence: CDR1 SGHNT, CDR2 YYREEE (reference sequence). CDR3 length equals 13 residues. For the CDR3, the DNA is TGTGCCAGCAGCTTGGGCCAGCCAGAGACCCAGTACTTC. The encoded protein is CASSLGQPETQYF.

The chain couples TRBV7-3 to TRBJ1-1; D not resolved. V was clipped by 2 bases and J by 2 bases, with 6 bases between them. The CDR3 has 13 amino acids. Germline V CDR1 and CDR2: SGHTA, FQGTGA. The CDR3 region is CASSLGSNTEAFF. CDR3 coding DNA: TGTGCCAGCAGCTTAGGTAGCAACACTGAAGCTTTCTTT.

The gene calls are TRBV5-1 and TRBJ2-1, with D perhaps being TRBD1 or TRBD2 (5 bases each). The CDR3 totals 16 residues. V dropped 4 bases and J dropped 6 bases, with 20 bases sitting between them. Per germline, CDR1 SGHRS and CDR2 YFSETQ. The CDR3 sequence is CASSMLAGTAGNEQFF. In DNA form, the CDR3 reads TGCGCCAGCAGCATGCTAGCCGGGACGGCTGGCAATGAGCAGTTCTTC. Full variable domain (rest looked up from reference TRBV5-1 and TRBJ2-1): KAGVTQTPRYLIKTRGQQVTLSCSPISGHRSVSWYQQTPGQGLQFLFEYFSETQRNKGNFPGRFSGRQFSNSRSEMNVSTLELGDSALYLCASSMLAGTAGNEQFFGPGTRLTVL.

The V call is TRBV9, the J call TRBJ1-1; maybe TRBD1 (6 bases). Germline CDR1 is SGDLS and CDR2 is YYNGEE. The V and J ends lost 0 bases and 10 bases respectively, with 13 bases between them. The CDR3 loop spans 13 amino acids. The CDR3 spells CASSVGGRGAAFF. In DNA form, the CDR3 reads TGTGCCAGCAGCGTAGGAGGCAGGGGTGCAGCTTTCTTT.

The rearrangement uses TRBV28 and TRBJ2-7; 7 bases fit TRBD1. CDR1 is MDHEN and CDR2 is SYDVKM in the germline V gene. Trimming removed 6 bases from V and 5 bases from J; junction bases left unmatched: 7. The CDR3 is 13 amino acids. CDR3 DNA sequence: TGTGCCAGCAGGCCGACAGGGACCCACGAGCAGTACTTC. The encoded protein is CASRPTGTHEQYF.

V usage is TRBV6-5 and J usage is TRBJ2-7; no clear D gene. The CDR3 contains 13 residues. V dropped 2 bases and J dropped 0 bases, with 5 bases sitting between them. Germline CDR1 MNHEY, CDR2 SVGAGI. Here the CDR3 reads CASSYGYSYEQYF. DNA for the CDR3: TGTGCCAGCAGTTACGGATACTCCTACGAGCAGTACTTC.

CDR3 nucleotide sequence: TGTGCCAGCAGCGTAGGGCATAGGGACTACGAGCAGTACTTC. Protein product: CASSVGHRDYEQYF. The V call is TRBV9, the J call TRBJ2-7; D unresolved. The CDR3 spans 14 residues. CDR1 SGDLS and CDR2 YYNGEE come from the germline V gene. Between the trimmed V and J ends, which lost 0 bases and 3 bases, there was a span of 10 bases.

This clone counts as medium-sized. The chain links TRBV4-1 to TRBJ2-7; 7 positions match TRBD1. CDR1 is MGHRA and CDR2 is YSYEKL in the germline V gene. The CDR3 totals 13 residues. V was clipped by 3 bases and J by 3 bases; unmatched bases: 2. The CDR3 bases are TGCGCCAGCAGCCAGACAGGGAGCTACGAGCAGTACTTC. As protein: CASSQTGSYEQYF.

In its sample, this clone was seen once. This chain uses TRBV5-7 with TRBJ2-5, with 8 bases fitting TRBD2. TRBV5-7 has ORF status, its function being uncertain. J lost 5 bases, V lost 6 bases, and 6 bases had no gene match. The CDR3 is 13 residues long. The CDR3 DNA reads TGTGCCAGCACCGATCGGGGGGGCGAGACCCAGTACTTC. Its protein product is CASTDRGGETQYF.

The rearrangement joins TRBV4-2 to TRBJ2-1, with 11 bases aligning to TRBD1. Trimming cost V 4 bases and J 5 bases; bases outside gene matches: 13. Germline V lookup: CDR1 LGHNA, CDR2 YNFKEQ. The CDR3 totals 18 residues. The CDR3 DNA follows: TGTGCCAGCAGCCCAACCCCTAATGGGGGACAGGGGGACAATGAGCAGTTCTTC. Translating it yields CASSPTPNGGQGDNEQFF.

The chain recombines TRBV7-2 with TRBJ2-3; a weak D match, TRBD2 (5 bases). The CDR3 is made up of 14 amino acids. Germline values: CDR1 SGHTA, CDR2 FQGNSA. The V and J ends lost 8 bases and 5 bases respectively, with 17 bases between them. The chain's CDR3 is CASPAGGLLDTQYF. The CDR3 DNA reads TGTGCCAGCCCGGCGGGCGGGTTATTAGATACGCAGTATTTT.

V and J are TRBV11-2 and TRBJ2-7; the D gene is possibly TRBD2 (6 bases). The CDR3 runs 14 residues. Trimming stripped 1 base from V and 7 bases from J, with 14 bases between. The germline V gene encodes CDR1 SGHAT and CDR2 FQNNGV. CDR3 nucleotide sequence: TGTGCCAGCAGCTTAGTGGGCCCTGGAGGGGAGCAGTACTTC. Translation gives CASSLVGPGGEQYF.

This clone turned up a few times. The genes are TRBV13 and TRBJ1-3; 8 positions match TRBD1. CDR1 is PRHDT, CDR2 FYEKMQ, per germline (reference sequence). This CDR3 is 15 amino acids long. Trimming cost V 9 bases and J 4 bases; bases outside gene matches: 11. CDR3 protein: CASHWQGAEGNTIYF. Written as DNA, the CDR3 is TGTGCCAGTCATTGGCAGGGGGCGGAAGGAAACACCATATATTTT.

V gene TRBV9 combines with J gene TRBJ2-6; D not resolved. Germline CDR1 reads SGDLS; CDR2 reads YYNGEE. The CDR3 sequence is 14 residues long. V was pared by 5 bases and J by 0 bases, with 6 bases between. This CDR3 is CASRESSGANVLTF. CDR3 in DNA: TGTGCCAGCAGGGAAAGCTCTGGGGCCAACGTCCTGACTTTC.

This clone was seen only a few times. The chain joins TRBV9 to TRBJ2-1; maybe TRBD2 (5 bases). V was cut by 0 bases and J by 2 bases, with 9 bases left in between. The CDR3 consists of 15 residues. Germline loops: CDR1 SGDLS, CDR2 YYNGEE. The CDR3 nucleotides read TGTGCCAGCAGCGTAGAACCGGGGACCTACAATGAGCAGTTCTTC. It yields the protein CASSVEPGTYNEQFF.